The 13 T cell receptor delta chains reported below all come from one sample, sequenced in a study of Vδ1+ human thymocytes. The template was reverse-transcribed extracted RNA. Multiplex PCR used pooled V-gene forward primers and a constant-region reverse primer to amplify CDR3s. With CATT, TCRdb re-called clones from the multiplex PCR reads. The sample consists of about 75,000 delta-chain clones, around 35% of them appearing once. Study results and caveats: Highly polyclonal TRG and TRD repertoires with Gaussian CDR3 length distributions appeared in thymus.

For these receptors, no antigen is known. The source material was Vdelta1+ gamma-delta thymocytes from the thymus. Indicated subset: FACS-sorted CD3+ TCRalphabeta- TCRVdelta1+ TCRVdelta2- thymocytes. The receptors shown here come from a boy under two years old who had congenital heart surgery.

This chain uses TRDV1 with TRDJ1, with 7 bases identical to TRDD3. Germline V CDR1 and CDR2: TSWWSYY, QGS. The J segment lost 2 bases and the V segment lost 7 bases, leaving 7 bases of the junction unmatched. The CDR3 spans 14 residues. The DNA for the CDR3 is TGTGCTCTTGAGGGACTGGGGATAACCGATAAACTCATCTTT. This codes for CALEGLGITDKLIF.

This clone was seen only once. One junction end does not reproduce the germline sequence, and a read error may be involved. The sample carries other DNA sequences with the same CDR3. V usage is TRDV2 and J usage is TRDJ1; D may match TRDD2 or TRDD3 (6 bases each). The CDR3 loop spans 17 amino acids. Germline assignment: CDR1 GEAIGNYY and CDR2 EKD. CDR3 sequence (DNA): TGTGCCTGTGACACCGACTGGGATCCTACTAAAACCGATAAGCTCATCTTT. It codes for CACDTDWDPTKTDKLIF.

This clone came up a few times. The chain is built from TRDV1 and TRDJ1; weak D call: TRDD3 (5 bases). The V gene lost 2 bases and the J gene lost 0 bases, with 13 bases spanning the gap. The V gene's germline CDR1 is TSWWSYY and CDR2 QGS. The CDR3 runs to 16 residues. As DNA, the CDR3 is TGTGCTCTTGGGGAAGGGGGGGGCTTATACACCGATAAACTCATCTTT. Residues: CALGEGGGLYTDKLIF.

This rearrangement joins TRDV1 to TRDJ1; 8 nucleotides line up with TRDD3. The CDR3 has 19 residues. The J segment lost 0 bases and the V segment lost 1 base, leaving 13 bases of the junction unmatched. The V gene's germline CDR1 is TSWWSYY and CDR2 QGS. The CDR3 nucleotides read TGTGCTCTTGGGGAACCTCGGGTTCCACGACTGGGGGACACCGATAAACTCATCTTT. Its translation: CALGEPRVPRLGDTDKLIF.

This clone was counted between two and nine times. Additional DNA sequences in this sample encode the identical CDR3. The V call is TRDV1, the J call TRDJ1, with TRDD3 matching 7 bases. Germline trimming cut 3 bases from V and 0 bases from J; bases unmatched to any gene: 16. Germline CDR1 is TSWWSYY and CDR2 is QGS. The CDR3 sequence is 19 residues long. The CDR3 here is CALGEVTWRGISYTDKLIF. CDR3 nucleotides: TGTGCTCTTGGGGAGGTAACTTGGCGGGGGATTTCGTACACCGATAAACTCATCTTT.

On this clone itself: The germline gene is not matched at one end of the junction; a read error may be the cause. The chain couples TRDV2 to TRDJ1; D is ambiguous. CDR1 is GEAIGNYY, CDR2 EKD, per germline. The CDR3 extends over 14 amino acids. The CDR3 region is CACDRVDNTDKFIF. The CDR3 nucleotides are TGTGCCTGTGACAGGGTAGATAACACCGATAAATTCATCTTT.

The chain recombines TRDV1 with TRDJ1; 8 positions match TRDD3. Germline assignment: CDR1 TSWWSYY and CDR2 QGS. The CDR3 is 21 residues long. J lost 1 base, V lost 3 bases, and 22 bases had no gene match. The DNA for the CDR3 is TGTGCTCTTGGGGACAGGCCTTCCCACCCGTACTGGGGGTGGGGCACCGATAAACTCATCTTT. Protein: CALGDRPSHPYWGWGTDKLIF.

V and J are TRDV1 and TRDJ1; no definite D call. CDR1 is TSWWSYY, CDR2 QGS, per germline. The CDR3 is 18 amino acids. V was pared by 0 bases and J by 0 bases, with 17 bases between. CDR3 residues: CALGELPPPPSYTDKLIF. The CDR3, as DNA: TGTGCTCTTGGGGAACTCCCCCCACCTCCATCGTACACCGATAAACTCATCTTT.

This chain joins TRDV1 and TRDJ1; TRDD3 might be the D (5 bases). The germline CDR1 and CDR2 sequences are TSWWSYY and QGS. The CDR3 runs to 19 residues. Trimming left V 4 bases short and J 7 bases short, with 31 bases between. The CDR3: CALGGSNFLRGEGKGKLIF. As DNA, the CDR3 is TGTGCTCTTGGGGGCTCAAATTTTCTACGGGGTGAGGGGAAGGGTAAACTCATCTTT.

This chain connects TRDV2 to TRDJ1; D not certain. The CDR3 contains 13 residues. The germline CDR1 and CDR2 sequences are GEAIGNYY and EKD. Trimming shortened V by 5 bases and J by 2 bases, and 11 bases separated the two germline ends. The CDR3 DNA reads TGTGCCTGTGTCCCCTCCAATACCGATAAACTCATCTTT. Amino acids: CACVPSNTDKLIF.

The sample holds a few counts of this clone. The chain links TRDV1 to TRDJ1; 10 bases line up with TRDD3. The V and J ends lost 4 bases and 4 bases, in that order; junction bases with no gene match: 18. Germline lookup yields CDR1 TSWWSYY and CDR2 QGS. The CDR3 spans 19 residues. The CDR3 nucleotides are TGTGCTCTTGGGGTCCCAACGGGAGGTCGGGGGATACGCCGCGATAAACTCATCTTT. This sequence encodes CALGVPTGGRGIRRDKLIF.

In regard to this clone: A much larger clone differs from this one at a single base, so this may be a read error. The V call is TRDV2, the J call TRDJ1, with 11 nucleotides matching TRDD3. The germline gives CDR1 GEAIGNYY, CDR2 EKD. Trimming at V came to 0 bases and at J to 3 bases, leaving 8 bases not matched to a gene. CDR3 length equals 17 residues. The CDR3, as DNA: TGTGCCTGTGACACCTCTGGGGGATACCCAACCCCCGATAAACTCATCTTT. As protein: CACDTSGGYPTPDKLIF.

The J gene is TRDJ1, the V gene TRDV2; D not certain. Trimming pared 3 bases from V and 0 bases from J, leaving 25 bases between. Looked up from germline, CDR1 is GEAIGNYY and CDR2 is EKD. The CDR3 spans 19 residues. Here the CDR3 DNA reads TGTGCCTGTGACTCCCCCCCACACTTGGTGATCCTCAACACCGATAAACTCATCTTT. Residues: CACDSPPHLVILNTDKLIF.